This TCR beta chain was retrieved from a study of memory CD4+ T cells and cytomegalovirus serostatus. Background on the study: Donors were healthy Belgian adults, fewer than ten CMV seropositive and 20 to 25 seronegative. Study-level points and caveats: Of roughly 180 reported CMV TCRbeta sequences, some 70 were found in memory CD4+ repertoires.

Single viable CD3+CD4+CD8-CD45RO+ cells were sorted as the memory CD4+ T cells. Total CD4+ T cells were enriched by CD4 positive selection. From germline, CDR1 is SGHRS and CDR2 YFSETQ. This CDR3 has 19 residues. The V gene lost 3 bases and the J gene lost 4 bases, with 28 bases spanning the gap. TCRdb's copy holds only in-frame clones and misses some; the assay was immunoSEQ multiplex PCR. Here the sample spans just under 60,000 clones, around 80% being singletons. Notes on this clone: As yet, its antigen is unknown.

This TCR derives from an adult in good health and CMV-seronegative. The chain carries TRBV5-1 and TRBJ1-2; TRBD1 might be the D (5 bases). Specimen: memory CD4+ T cells from blood. In DNA, the CDR3 is TGCGCCAGCAGCTCCATTATATGGAATAGGGGAAAAGTCAGCTATGGCTACACCTTC. Its translation: CASSSIIWNRGKVSYGYTF.